This is a list of T cell receptor beta chains from one sample in a study of blood T cell repertoires in COVID-19. Measured with immunoSEQ multiplex PCR; TCRdb has only the in-frame clones, and not every one. The table shows over 40,000 clones, with roughly nine tenths occurring only once. Sequencing used peripheral blood. All receptors come from a man between 65 and 85 years old with active COVID-19. The CDR3 runs from the conserved cysteine through the conserved F or W. Each record gives: D gene, J gene, V gene, clone size, CDR3 length, CDR3 protein, CDR3 DNA. A D gene is named only where the DNA matches it firmly. Rows give clone size only sometimes, using once, few, many, or a class for an expanded clone.

.	TRBJ2-2	TRBV7-9	once	14	CASSSPRKGQELFF	TGTGCCAGCAGCTCGCCGAGGAAGGGGCAAGAGCTGTTTTTT
.	TRBJ1-1	TRBV3-1/TRBV3-2	.	13	CASSQNEGTEAFF	TGTGCCAGCAGTCAAAATGAGGGCACTGAAGCTTTCTTT
TRBD2	TRBJ2-7	TRBV3-1/TRBV3-2	.	15	CASSPTWTSQYEQYF	TGTGCCAGCAGCCCGACCTGGACTAGCCAGTACGAGCAGTACTTC
TRBD1	TRBJ2-7	TRBV5-1	.	13	CASSWGQGSEQYF	TGCGCCAGCAGCTGGGGACAGGGCTCCGAGCAGTACTTC
.	TRBJ2-7	TRBV5-1	.	13	CASSFGGSYEQYF	TGCGCCAGCAGCTTCGGAGGGTCCTACGAGCAGTACTTC
TRBD1	TRBJ1-6	TRBV18	.	15	CASSQTGQGNSPLHF	TGTGCCAGCTCACAAACCGGACAGGGAAATTCACCCCTCCACTTT
.	TRBJ1-1	TRBV7-8	.	14	CASSSRSMNTEAFF	TGTGCCAGCAGCTCTAGGAGCATGAACACTGAAGCTTTCTTT
TRBD1	TRBJ2-7	TRBV5-1	few	16	CASSPDPTGAVYEQYF	TGCGCCAGCAGCCCGGACCCGACAGGGGCTGTTTACGAGCAGTACTTC
.	TRBJ2-5	TRBV7-2	.	13	CASRTSGQETQYF	TGTGCCAGCAGAACCTCGGGGCAAGAGACCCAGTACTTC
TRBD1	TRBJ1-6	TRBV11-2	.	16	CASSLDEQGSYSPLHF	TGTGCCAGCAGCTTAGATGAACAGGGGAGTTATTCACCCCTCCACTTT
.	TRBJ2-6	TRBV9	.	15	CASTPRQTGANVLTF	TGTGCCAGCACCCCACGACAGACTGGGGCCAACGTCCTGACTTTC
TRBD2	TRBJ2-7	TRBV4-1	.	15	CASSPSGGGPYEQYF	TGCGCCAGCAGCCCCTCGGGGGGGGGTCCTTACGAGCAGTACTTC
.	TRBJ2-2	TRBV10-3	.	13	CASLQGNTGELFF	TGTGCCTCTCTCCAGGGGAACACCGGGGAGCTGTTTTTT
.	TRBJ1-5	TRBV6-2/TRBV6-3	few	15	CASSYSWALHQPQHF	TGTGCCAGCAGTTACTCGTGGGCCTTACATCAGCCCCAGCATTTT
.	TRBJ1-5	TRBV28	.	13	CASSLVVNQPQHF	TGTGCCAGCAGTTTGGTAGTCAATCAGCCCCAGCATTTT
.	TRBJ1-2	TRBV21-1	.	13	CASTKGRFYGYTF	TGTGCCAGCACCAAGGGGAGGTTCTATGGCTACACCTTC
.	TRBJ2-2	TRBV6-5	.	12	CASSRETGELFF	TGTGCCAGCAGCAGGGAAACCGGGGAGCTGTTTTTT
.	TRBJ2-3	TRBV5-4	.	16	CASSLGQILAVDTQYF	TGTGCCAGCAGCTTGGGGCAAATCCTTGCTGTTGATACGCAGTATTTT
.	TRBJ1-6	TRBV27	.	14	CASSWTRESSPLHF	TGTGCCAGCAGTTGGACCAGGGAATCCTCACCCCTCCACTTT
TRBD1	TRBJ1-1	TRBV9	.	16	CASSVVGTGYDTEAFF	TGTGCCAGCAGCGTAGTGGGGACAGGGTATGACACTGAAGCTTTCTTT
TRBD1	TRBJ2-1	TRBV15	.	14	CATSRGGTDNEQFF	TGTGCCACCAGCAGAGGAGGGACAGACAATGAGCAGTTCTTC
.	TRBJ2-1	TRBV29-1	.	12	CSVDWQGDEQFF	TGCAGCGTTGACTGGCAGGGCGATGAGCAGTTCTTC
.	TRBJ1-5	TRBV11-3	medium-sized	15	CASSLNSDNNQPQHF	TGTGCCAGCAGCTTAAACAGTGACAATAATCAGCCCCAGCATTTT
.	TRBJ1-2	TRBV7-2	.	13	CASSLQGFDGYTF	TGTGCCAGCAGCCTACAGGGTTTCGATGGCTACACCTTC
.	TRBJ1-2	TRBV6-6	.	18	CASSLMQGRGGTIYGYTF	TGTGCCAGCAGTCTAATGCAGGGTCGAGGCGGAACAATCTATGGCTACACCTTC
TRBD1	TRBJ1-6	TRBV6-2/TRBV6-3	.	15	CASSTTGGGNSPLHF	TGTGCCAGCAGCACGACAGGGGGCGGCAATTCACCCCTCCACTTT
TRBD1	TRBJ1-2	TRBV28	.	16	CASSLEGARGHYGYTF	TGTGCCAGCAGTTTAGAGGGTGCCAGGGGGCACTATGGCTACACCTTC
.	TRBJ1-5	TRBV19	.	15	CASIPPGHSNQPQHF	TGTGCCAGTATTCCCCCGGGACATAGCAATCAGCCCCAGCATTTT
.	TRBJ1-2	TRBV29-1	.	14	CSVADRSTNYGYTF	TGCAGCGTTGCCGACAGAAGCACAAACTATGGCTACACCTTC
TRBD1	TRBJ2-3	TRBV5-6	.	18	CASSTEFMDRGGTDTQYF	TGTGCCAGCAGCACCGAATTTATGGACAGGGGGGGCACAGATACGCAGTATTTT
TRBD1	TRBJ2-4	TRBV6-5	.	15	CASSDSTGGAHIQYF	TGTGCCAGCAGTGACTCGACAGGGGGCGCGCACATTCAGTACTTC
.	TRBJ2-1	TRBV27	.	15	CASTPQGLTDNEQFF	TGTGCCAGCACCCCCCAGGGCCTAACCGACAATGAGCAGTTCTTC
.	TRBJ1-5	TRBV4-1	few	13	CASSQDEDQPQHF	TGCGCCAGCAGCCAAGATGAGGATCAGCCCCAGCATTTT
TRBD2	TRBJ2-1	TRBV30	.	13	CAWSLARNNEQFF	TGTGCCTGGTCACTAGCGAGAAACAATGAGCAGTTCTTC
.	TRBJ2-5	TRBV19	.	13	CASSIDRQETQYF	TGTGCCAGTAGTATCGACAGACAAGAGACCCAGTACTTC
.	TRBJ2-5	TRBV6-2/TRBV6-3	.	14	CASSEGGAGQTQYF	TGTGCCAGCAGTGAGGGGGGGGCCGGGCAGACCCAGTACTTC
TRBD1	TRBJ2-5	TRBV19	.	14	CASRADRDQETQYF	TGTGCCAGTAGGGCCGACAGGGATCAAGAGACCCAGTACTTC
TRBD1	TRBJ2-1	TRBV19	.	15	CASSIGTGAYNEQFF	TGTGCCAGTAGTATAGGAACAGGGGCCTACAATGAGCAGTTCTTC
TRBD2	TRBJ2-1	TRBV7-9	once	15	CASSHGLADYNEQFF	TGTGCCAGCAGCCACGGACTAGCGGACTACAATGAGCAGTTCTTC
TRBD1	TRBJ2-5	TRBV29-1	.	14	CSVPGQGGQETQYF	TGCAGCGTCCCGGGACAGGGTGGGCAAGAGACCCAGTACTTC
.	TRBJ1-5	TRBV7-9	.	15	CASSLDRAPFKPQHF	TGTGCCAGCAGCTTAGACAGGGCGCCCTTTAAGCCCCAGCATTTT
.	TRBJ2-5	TRBV9	.	14	CASSVAGFQETQYF	TGTGCCAGCAGCGTAGCAGGGTTCCAAGAGACCCAGTACTTC
TRBD1	TRBJ2-7	TRBV6-1	once	15	CASSEARTGRYEQYF	TGTGCCAGCAGTGAAGCCCGGACAGGGCGGTACGAGCAGTACTTC
.	TRBJ1-3	TRBV6-6	.	14	CATRTELYGNTIYF	TGTGCCACCAGGACAGAGCTCTACGGAAACACCATATATTTT
TRBD1	TRBJ2-1	TRBV3-1/TRBV3-2	once	15	CASSPPQTGGNEQFF	TGTGCCAGCAGCCCCCCTCAAACAGGGGGCAATGAGCAGTTCTTC
TRBD1	TRBJ2-7	TRBV27	.	15	CASRGGDRGVHEQYF	TGTGCCAGCAGGGGGGGGGACAGGGGAGTCCACGAGCAGTACTTC
TRBD1	TRBJ1-5	TRBV28	once	17	CASSHIRTGGGNQPQHF	TGTGCCAGCAGCCATATAAGGACAGGGGGTGGGAATCAGCCCCAGCATTTT
.	TRBJ1-1	TRBV9	once	13	CASSVVLNTEAFF	TGTGCCAGCAGCGTAGTGCTAAACACTGAAGCTTTCTTT
TRBD2	TRBJ2-7	TRBV7-9	.	14	CASSLSGGPHEQYF	TGTGCCAGCAGCCTTAGCGGGGGACCCCACGAGCAGTACTTC
TRBD1	TRBJ1-2	TRBV18	.	15	CASSPPGQGNYGYTF	TGTGCCAGCTCACCACCGGGACAGGGGAACTATGGCTACACCTTC
.	TRBJ2-2	TRBV6-5	.	13	CASRGTGTGELFF	TGTGCCAGCAGAGGTACGGGAACCGGGGAGCTGTTTTTT
TRBD2	TRBJ2-2	TRBV9	.	15	CASSVAGGNTGELFF	TGTGCCAGCAGCGTAGCGGGAGGAAACACCGGGGAGCTGTTTTTT